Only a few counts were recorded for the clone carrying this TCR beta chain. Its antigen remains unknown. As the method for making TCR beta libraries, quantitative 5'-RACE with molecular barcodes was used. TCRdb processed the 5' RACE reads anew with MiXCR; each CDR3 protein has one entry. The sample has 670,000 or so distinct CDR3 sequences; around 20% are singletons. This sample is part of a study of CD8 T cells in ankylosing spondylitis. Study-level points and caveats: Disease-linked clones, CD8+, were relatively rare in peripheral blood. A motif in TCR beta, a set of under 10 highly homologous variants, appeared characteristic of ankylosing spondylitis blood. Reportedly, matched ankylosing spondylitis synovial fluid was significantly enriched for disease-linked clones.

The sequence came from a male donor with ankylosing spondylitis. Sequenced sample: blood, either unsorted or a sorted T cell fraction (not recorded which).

CDR3 in DNA: TGTGCCAGCAGCGGCAACAGCGCAACTAATGAAAAACTGTTTTTT. Its protein is CASSGNSATNEKLFF. This chain links TRBV7-9 with TRBJ1-4; D remains unclear. The CDR3 spans 15 residues. V lost 5 bases, J lost 0 bases, and 10 bases lay in between. CDR1 is SEHNR and CDR2 is FQNEAQ in the germline V gene (reference sequence).